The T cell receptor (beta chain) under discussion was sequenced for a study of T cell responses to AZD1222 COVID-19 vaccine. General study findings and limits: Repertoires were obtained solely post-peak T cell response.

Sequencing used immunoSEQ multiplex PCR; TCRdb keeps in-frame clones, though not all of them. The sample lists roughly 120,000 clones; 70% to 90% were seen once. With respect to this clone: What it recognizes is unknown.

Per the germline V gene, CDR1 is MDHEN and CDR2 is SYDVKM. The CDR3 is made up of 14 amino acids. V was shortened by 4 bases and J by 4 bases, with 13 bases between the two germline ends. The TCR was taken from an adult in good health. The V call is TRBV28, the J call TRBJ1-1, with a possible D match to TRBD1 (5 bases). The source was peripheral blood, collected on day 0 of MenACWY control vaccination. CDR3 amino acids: CASSWRGVVTEAFF. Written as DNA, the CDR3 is TGTGCCAGCAGTTGGCGGGGGGTGGTCACTGAAGCTTTCTTT.